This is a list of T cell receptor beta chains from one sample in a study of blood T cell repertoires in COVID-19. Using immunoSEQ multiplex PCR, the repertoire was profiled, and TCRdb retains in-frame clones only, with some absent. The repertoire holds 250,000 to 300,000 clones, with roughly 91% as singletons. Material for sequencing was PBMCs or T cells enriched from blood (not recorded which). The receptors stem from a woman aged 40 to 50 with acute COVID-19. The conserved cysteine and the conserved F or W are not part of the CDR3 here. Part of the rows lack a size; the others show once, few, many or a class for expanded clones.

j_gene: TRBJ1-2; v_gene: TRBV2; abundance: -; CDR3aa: ASSEIKGVTGPLGGYT
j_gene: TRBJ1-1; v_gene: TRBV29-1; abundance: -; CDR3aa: SVDGTGENTEAF
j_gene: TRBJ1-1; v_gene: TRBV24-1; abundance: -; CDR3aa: ATRPRGLNTEAF
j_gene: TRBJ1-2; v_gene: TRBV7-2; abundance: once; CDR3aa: ASSSQQGNGYT
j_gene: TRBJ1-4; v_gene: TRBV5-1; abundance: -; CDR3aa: ASSRDSFNEKLF
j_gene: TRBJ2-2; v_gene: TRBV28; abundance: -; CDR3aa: ASSPDRGLSGELF
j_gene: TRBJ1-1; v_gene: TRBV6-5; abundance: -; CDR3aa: ASSSTGTGNTEAF
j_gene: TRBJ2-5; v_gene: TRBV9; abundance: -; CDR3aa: ASSVGSSGTQENQY
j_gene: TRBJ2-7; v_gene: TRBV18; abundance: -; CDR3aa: ASSTTGVFYEQY
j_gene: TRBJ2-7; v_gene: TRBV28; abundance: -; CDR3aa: ASRYGTGIYEQY
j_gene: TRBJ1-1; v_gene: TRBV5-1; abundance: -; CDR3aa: ASSPGDRSRWGGTEAF
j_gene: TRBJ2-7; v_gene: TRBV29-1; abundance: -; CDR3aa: SVESTRGTYEQY
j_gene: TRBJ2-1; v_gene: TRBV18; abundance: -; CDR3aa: ASSPPTGGGEQF
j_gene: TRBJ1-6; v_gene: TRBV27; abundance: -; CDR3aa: ASSLTGLRTNSPLH
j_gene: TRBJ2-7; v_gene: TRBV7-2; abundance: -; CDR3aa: ASSLVGADLYEQY
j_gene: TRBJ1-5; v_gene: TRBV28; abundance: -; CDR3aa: ASSPGTGNQPQH
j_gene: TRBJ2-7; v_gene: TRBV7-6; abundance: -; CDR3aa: ASSITSAGQGSYEQY
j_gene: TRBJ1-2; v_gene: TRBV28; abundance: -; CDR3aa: ASSLRSGYGYT
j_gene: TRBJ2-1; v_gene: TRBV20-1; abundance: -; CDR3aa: SAESNEQF
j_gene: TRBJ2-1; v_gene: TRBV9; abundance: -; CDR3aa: ASSVGSIPYNEQF
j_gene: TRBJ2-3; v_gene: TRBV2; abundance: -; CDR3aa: ASSGGGRSTDTQY
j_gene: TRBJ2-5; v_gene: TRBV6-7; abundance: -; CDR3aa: ASSQPSTGEETQY
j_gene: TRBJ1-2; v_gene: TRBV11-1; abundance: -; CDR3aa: ASSLGQDVYGYT
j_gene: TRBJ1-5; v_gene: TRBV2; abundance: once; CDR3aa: ASNAGTGGNQPQH
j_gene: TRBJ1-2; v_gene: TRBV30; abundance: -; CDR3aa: AWRGQFNYGYT
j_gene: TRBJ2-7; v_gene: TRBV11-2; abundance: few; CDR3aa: ASSLDRDEQY
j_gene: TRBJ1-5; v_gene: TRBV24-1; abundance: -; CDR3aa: ATSDGRSYSNQPQH
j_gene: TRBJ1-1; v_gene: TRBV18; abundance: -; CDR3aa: ASSRQTVNTEAF
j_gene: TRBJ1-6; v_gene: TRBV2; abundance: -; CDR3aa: ASRMTGINSPLH
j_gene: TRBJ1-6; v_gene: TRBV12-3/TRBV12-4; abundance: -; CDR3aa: ASSSGGNSPLH
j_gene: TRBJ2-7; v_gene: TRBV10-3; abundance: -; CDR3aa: AISEVFPGTTEQY
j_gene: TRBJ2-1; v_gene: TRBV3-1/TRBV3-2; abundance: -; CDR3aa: ASSQASGGYNEQF
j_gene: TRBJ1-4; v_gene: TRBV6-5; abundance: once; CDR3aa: ASSPGQGTNEKLF
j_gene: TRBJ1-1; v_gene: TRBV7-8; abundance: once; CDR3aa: ASSNRDRGYTEAF
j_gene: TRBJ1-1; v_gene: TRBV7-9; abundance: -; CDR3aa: ASSLPSGTGSTEAF
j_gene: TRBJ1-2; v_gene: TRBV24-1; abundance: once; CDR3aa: ATSDTTGYYGYT
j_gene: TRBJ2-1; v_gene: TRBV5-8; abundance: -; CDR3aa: ASSLYLAGGPRDEQF
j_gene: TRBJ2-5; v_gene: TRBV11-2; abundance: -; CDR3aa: ASSLGGRNQETQY
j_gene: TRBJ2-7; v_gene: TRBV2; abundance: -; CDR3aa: ASSEAGTSGAYEQY
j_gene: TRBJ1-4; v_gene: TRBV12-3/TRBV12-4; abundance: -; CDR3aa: ASSFAFEKLF
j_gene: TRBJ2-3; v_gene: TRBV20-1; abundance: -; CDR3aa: SASAGRGVRTDTQY
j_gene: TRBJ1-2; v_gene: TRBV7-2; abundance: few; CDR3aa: ASSLEDTQWGYT
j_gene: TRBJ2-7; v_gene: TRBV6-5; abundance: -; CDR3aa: ASSYSSSGRGEQY
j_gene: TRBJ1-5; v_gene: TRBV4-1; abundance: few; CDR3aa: ASSQEWDRGRGNQPQH
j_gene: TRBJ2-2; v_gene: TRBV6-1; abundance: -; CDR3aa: ASSEGGYDTGELF
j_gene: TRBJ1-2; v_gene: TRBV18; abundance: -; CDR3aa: ASSGDRVGYT
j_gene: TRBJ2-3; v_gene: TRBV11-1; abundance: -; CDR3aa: ASSLGLAVSTDTQY
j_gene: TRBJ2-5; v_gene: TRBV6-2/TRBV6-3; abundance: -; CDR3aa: ASSPTGGGETQY
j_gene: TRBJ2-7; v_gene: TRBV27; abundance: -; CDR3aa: ASSPSPGVEQY
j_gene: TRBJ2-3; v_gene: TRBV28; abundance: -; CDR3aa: ASSSFSGISTDTQY
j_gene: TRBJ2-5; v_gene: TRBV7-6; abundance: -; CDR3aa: ASSLEPGTGQETQY
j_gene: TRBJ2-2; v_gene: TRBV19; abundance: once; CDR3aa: ASSILVRRDTGELF
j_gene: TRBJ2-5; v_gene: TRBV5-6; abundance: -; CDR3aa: ASSLAGNQETQY